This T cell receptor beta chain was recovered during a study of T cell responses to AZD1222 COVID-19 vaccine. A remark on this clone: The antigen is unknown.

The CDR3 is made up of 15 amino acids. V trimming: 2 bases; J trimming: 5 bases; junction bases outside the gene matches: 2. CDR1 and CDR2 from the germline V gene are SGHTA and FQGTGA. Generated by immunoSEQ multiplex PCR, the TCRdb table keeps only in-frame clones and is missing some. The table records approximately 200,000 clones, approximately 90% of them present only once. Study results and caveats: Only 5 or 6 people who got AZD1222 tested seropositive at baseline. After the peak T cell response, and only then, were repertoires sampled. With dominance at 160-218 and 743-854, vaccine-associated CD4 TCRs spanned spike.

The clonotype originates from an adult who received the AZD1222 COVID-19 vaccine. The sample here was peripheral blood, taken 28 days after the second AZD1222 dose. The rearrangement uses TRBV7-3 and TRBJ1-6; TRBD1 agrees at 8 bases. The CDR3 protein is CASSLEQGDNSPLHF. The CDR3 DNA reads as TGTGCCAGCAGCTTAGAACAGGGGGATAATTCACCCCTCCACTTT.